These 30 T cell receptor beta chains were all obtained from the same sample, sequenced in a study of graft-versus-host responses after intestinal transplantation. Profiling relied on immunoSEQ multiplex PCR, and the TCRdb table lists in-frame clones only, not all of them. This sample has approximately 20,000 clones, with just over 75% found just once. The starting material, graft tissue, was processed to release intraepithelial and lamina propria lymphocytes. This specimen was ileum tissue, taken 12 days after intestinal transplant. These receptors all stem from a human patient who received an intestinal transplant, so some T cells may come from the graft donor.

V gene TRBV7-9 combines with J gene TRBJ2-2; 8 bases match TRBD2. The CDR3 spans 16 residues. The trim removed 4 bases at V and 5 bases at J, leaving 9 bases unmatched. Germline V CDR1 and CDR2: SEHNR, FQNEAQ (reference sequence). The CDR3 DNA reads TGTGCCAGCAGCTCCCTGATGGCGGGGGGAACCGGGGAGCTGTTTTTT. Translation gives CASSSLMAGGTGELFF.

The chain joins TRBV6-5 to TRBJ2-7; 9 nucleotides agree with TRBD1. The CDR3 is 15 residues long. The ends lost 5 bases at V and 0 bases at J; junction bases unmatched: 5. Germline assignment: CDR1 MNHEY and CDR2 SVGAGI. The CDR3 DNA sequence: TGTGCCAGCAGTGCGACAGGGGGTAGCTCCTACGAGCAGTACTTC. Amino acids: CASSATGGSSYEQYF.

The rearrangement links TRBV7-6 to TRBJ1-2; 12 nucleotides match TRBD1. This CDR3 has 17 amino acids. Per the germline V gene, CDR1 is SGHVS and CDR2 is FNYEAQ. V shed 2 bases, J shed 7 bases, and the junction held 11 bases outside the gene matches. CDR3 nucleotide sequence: TGTGCCAGCAGCTTAAGGGGGACAGGGGGCGAGGTTGGTGGCTACACCTTC. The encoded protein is CASSLRGTGGEVGGYTF.

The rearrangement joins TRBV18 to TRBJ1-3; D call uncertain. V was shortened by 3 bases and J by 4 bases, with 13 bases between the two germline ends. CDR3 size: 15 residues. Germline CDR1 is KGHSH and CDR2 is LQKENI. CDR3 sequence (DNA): TGTGCCAGCTCACCGAGTCCGGGGATGGGAAACACCATATATTTT. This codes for CASSPSPGMGNTIYF.

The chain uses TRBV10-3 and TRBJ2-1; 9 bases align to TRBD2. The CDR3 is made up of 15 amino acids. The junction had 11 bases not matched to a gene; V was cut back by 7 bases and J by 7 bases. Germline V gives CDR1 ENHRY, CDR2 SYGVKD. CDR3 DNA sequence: TGTGCCATCACGGTAGGCGGGGGGGCCAAAAATGAGCAGTTCTTC. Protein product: CAITVGGGAKNEQFF.

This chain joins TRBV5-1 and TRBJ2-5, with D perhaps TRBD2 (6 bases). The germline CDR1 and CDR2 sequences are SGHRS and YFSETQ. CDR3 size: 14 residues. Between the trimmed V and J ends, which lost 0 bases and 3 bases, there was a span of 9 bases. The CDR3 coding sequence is TGCGCCAGCAGCTTGGATACGGGGGAAGAGACCCAGTACTTC. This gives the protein CASSLDTGEETQYF.

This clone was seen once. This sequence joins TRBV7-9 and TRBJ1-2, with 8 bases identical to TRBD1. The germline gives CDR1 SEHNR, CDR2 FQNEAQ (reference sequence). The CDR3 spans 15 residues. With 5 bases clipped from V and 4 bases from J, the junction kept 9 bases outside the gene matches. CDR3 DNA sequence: TGTGCCAGCAGCCCGCCGACAGGGGACATCTATGGCTACACCTTC. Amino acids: CASSPPTGDIYGYTF.

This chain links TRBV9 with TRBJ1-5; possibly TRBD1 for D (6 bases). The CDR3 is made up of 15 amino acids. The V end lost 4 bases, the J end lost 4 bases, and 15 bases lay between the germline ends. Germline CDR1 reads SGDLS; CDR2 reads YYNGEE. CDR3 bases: TGTGCCAGCAGCCTCGGCGGGGGCCGGAATCAGCCCCAGCATTTT. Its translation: CASSLGGGRNQPQHF.

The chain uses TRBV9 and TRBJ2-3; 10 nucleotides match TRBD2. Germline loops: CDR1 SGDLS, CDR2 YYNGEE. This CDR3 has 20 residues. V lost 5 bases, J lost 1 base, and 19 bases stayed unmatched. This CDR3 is CASSNGVSSGGFPRTDTQYF. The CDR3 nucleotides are TGTGCCAGCAGTAACGGGGTCTCTAGCGGGGGATTCCCCCGCACAGATACGCAGTATTTT.

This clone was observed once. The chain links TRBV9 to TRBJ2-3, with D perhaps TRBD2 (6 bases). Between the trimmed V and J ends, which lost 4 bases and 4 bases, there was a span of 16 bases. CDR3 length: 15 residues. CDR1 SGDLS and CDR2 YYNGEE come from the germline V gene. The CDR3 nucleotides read TGTGCCAGCAGCTTAGGGGCTAGCGTAGCAGATACGCAGTATTTT. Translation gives CASSLGASVADTQYF.

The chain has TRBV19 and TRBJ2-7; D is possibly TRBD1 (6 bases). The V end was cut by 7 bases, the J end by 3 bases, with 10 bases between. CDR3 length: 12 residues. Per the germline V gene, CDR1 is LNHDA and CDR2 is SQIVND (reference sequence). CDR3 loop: CASKGDLYEQYF. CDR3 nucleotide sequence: TGTGCCAGTAAGGGGGACCTCTACGAGCAGTACTTC.

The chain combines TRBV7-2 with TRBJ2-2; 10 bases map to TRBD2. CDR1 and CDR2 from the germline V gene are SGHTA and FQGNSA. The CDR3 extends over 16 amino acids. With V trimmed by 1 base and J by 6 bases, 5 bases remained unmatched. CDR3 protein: CASSLGRLAGAGELFF. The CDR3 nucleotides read TGTGCCAGCAGCTTAGGGAGGCTAGCGGGGGCCGGGGAGCTGTTTTTT.

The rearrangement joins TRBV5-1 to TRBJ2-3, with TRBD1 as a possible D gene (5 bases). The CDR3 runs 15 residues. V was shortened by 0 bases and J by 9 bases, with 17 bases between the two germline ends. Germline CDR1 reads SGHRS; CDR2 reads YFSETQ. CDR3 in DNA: TGCGCCAGCAGCTTGGCCAGGGTCCGGTTCCCCACGCAGTATTTT. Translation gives CASSLARVRFPTQYF.

CDR3 sequence: CASSYYQGGYEQYF. CDR3 DNA sequence: TGTGCCAGCAGTTACTACCAGGGTGGGTACGAGCAGTACTTC. The chain is built from TRBV6-5 and TRBJ2-7; D may be TRBD1 (5 bases). The length of the CDR3 is 14 residues. Trimming took off 1 base at V and 4 bases at J, with 11 bases between the two ends. Germline-derived CDR1 and CDR2 are MNHEY and SVGAGI.

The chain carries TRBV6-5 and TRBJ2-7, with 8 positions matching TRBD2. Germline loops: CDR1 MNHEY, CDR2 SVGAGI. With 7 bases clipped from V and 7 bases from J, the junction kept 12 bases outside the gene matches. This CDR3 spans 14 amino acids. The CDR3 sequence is CASTPGGWSWEQYF. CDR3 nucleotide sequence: TGTGCCAGCACCCCGGGGGGGTGGTCTTGGGAGCAGTACTTC.

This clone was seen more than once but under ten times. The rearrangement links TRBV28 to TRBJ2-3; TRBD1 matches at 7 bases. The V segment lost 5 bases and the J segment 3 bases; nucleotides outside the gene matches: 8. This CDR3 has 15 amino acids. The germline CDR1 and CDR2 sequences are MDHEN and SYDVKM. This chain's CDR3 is CASSPDREGTDTQYF. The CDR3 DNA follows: TGTGCCAGCAGTCCCGACAGGGAAGGAACAGATACGCAGTATTTT. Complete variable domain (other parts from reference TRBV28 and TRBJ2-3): DVKVTQSSRYLVKRTGEKVFLECVQDMDHENMFWYRQDPGLGLRLIYFSYDVKMKEKGDIPEGYSVSREKKERFSLILESASTNQTSMYLCASSPDREGTDTQYFGPGTRLTVL.

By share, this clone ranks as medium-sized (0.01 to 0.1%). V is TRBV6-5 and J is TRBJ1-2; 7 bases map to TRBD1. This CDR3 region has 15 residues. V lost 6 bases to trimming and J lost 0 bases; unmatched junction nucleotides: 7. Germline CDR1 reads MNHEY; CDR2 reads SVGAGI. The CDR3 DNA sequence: TGTGCCAGCAGAAAAGGACAGGCCTCTAACTATGGCTACACCTTC. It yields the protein CASRKGQASNYGYTF.

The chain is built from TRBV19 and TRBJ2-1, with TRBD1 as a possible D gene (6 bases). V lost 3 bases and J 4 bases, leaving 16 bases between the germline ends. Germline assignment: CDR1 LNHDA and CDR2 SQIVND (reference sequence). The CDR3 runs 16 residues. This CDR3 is CASSIFSGVGYNEQFF. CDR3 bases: TGTGCCAGTAGTATTTTTTCAGGGGTGGGGTACAATGAGCAGTTCTTC.

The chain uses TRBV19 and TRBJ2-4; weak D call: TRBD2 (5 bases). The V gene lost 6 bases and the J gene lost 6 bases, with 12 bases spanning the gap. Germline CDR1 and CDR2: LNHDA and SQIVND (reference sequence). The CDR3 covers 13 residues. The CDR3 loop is CASRGIGRNIQYF. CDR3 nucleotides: TGTGCCAGTAGGGGGATAGGGAGAAACATTCAGTACTTC.

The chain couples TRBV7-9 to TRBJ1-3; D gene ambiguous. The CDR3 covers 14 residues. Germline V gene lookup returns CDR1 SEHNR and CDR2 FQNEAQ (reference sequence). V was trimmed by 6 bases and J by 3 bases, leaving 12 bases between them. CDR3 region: CASRLLQSGNTIYF. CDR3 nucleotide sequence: TGTGCCAGCAGACTATTGCAGAGTGGAAACACCATATATTTT.

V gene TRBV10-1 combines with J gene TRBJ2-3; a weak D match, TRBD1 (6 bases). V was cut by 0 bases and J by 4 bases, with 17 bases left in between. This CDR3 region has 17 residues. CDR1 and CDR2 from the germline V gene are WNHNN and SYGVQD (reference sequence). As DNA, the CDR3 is TGCGCCAGCAGTGAGTCCCGTACAGGGTTCCGTCCAGATACGCAGTATTTT. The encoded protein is CASSESRTGFRPDTQYF.

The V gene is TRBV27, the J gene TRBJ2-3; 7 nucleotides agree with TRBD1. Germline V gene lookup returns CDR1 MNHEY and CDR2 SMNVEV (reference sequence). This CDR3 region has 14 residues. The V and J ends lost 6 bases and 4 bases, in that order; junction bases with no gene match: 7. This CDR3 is CASRTGQISDTQYF. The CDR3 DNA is TGTGCCAGCAGAACGGGACAGATATCAGATACGCAGTATTTT.

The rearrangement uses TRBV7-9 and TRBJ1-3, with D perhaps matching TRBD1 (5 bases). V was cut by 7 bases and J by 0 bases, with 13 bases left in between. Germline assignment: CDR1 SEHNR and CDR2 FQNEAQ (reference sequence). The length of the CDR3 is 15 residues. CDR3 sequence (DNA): TGTGCCAGCAACATAGTGGGGGGCTCTGGAAACACCATATATTTT. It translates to CASNIVGGSGNTIYF.

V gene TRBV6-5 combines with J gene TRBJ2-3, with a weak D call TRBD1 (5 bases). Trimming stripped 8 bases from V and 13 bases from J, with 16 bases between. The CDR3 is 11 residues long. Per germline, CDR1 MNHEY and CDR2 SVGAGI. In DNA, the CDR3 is TGTGCCAGCCAGTTATTGGGCAGGGAGTATTTT. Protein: CASQLLGREYF.

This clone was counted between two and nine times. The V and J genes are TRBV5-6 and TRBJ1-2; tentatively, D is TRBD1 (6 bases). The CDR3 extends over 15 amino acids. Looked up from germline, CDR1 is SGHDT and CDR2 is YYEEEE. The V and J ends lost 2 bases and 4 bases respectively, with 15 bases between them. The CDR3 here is CASSFRAGVGYGYTF. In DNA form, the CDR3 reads TGTGCCAGCAGCTTTAGGGCAGGGGTGGGCTATGGCTACACCTTC.

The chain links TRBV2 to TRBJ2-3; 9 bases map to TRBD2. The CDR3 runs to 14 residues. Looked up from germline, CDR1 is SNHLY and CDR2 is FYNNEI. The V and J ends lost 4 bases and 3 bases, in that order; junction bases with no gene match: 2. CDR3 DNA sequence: TGTGCCAGCAGTGGCCTAGCGGGGACAGATACGCAGTATTTT. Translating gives CASSGLAGTDTQYF.

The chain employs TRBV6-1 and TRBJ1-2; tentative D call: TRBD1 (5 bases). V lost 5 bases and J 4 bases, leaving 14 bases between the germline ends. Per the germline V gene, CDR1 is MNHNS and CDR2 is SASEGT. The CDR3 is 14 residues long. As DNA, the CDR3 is TGTGCCAGCAGTCACGGGGGGGGGATCTATGGCTACACCTTC. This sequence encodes CASSHGGGIYGYTF.

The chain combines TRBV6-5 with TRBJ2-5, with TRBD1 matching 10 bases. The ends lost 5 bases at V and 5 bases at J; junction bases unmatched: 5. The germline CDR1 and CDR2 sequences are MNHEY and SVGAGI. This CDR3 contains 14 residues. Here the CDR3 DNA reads TGTGCCAGCAGTCGACAGGGGGCTGGCGAGACCCAGTACTTC. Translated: CASSRQGAGETQYF.

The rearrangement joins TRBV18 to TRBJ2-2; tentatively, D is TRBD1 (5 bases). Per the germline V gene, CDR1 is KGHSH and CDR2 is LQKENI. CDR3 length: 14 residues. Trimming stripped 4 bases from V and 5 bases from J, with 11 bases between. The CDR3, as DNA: TGTGCCAGCTCACAGAGACAGAATACCGGGGAGCTGTTTTTT. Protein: CASSQRQNTGELFF.

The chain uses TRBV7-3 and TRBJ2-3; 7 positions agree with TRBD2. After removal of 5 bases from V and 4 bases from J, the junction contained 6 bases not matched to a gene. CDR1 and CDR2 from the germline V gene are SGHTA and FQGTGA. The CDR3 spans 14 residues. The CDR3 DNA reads TGTGCCAGCAGCGAAATGGGGGGGGCAGATACGCAGTATTTT. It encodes CASSEMGGADTQYF.